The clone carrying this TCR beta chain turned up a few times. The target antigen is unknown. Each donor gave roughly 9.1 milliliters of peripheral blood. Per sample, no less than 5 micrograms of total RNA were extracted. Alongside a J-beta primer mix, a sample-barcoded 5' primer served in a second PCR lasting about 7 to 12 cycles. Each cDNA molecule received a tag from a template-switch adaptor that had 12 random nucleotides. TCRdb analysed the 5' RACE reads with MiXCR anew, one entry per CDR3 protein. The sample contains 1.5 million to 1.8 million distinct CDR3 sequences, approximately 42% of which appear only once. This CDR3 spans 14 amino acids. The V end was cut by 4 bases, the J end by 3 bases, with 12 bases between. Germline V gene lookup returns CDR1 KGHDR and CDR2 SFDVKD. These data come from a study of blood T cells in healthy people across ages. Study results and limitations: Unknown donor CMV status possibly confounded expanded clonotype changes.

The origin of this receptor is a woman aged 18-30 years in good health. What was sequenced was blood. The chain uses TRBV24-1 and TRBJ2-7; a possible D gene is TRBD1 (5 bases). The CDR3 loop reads CATSDLQDLYEQYF. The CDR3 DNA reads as TGTGCCACCAGTGACTTACAGGATCTCTACGAGCAGTACTTC.